These 23 T cell receptor beta chains came from one sample sequenced in a study of sequential checkpoint blockade in melanoma. Clones were read by immunoSEQ multiplex PCR, and TCRdb kept only the in-frame ones, dropping some. The profile covers roughly 5,000 clones, with less than 75% appearing a single time and around two fifths taken by the ten largest. Noted treatment: randomized to nivolumab then ipilimumab (arm A) or the reverse (arm B). The specimen comprised CD8+ T cells sorted from blood (inferred from file names), sampled from a patient given nivolumab and ipilimumab in sequence. Receptors originate from a human donor with melanoma.

On this clone itself: The CDR3 end shows no conserved phenylalanine or tryptophan, and so a read error is likely. The chain is built from TRBV10-3 and TRBJ1-5; D ambiguous. V gave up 5 bases and J gave up 5 bases, with 13 bases separating them. Germline CDR1 and CDR2: ENHRY and SYGVKD. The CDR3 spans 14 residues. DNA for the CDR3: TGTGCCATCAGTTCGAAATGGGAGGATCAGCCCCAGCATCTT. Amino acid sequence: CAISSKWEDQPQHL.

This rearrangement joins TRBV6-5 to TRBJ1-5; TRBD1 aligns across 7 bases. With 6 bases clipped from V and 4 bases from J, the junction kept 6 bases outside the gene matches. The CDR3 length is 14 residues. The germline CDR1 and CDR2 sequences are MNHEY and SVGAGI. The CDR3 sequence is CASRKTGRNQPQHF. Written as DNA, the CDR3 is TGTGCCAGCAGGAAGACAGGGCGAAATCAGCCCCAGCATTTT.

V and J are TRBV27 and TRBJ1-2; 8 nucleotides match TRBD1. The CDR3 is 14 amino acids. Germline CDR1 and CDR2: MNHEY and SMNVEV (reference sequence). Trimming cost V 3 bases and J 4 bases; bases outside gene matches: 4. This CDR3 reads CASSLGQVGYGYTF. CDR3 DNA sequence: TGTGCCAGCAGTTTGGGACAGGTGGGCTATGGCTACACCTTC.

This clone is medium-sized by share. This chain joins TRBV7-3 and TRBJ2-7; 10 bases map to TRBD2. The CDR3 consists of 14 residues. J lost 7 bases, V lost 3 bases, and 6 bases had no gene match. Germline CDR1 and CDR2: SGHTA and FQGTGA. CDR3 sequence (DNA): TGTGCCAGCAGCTTGAGCGGGGGGGCCTCGGAGCAGTACTTC. This gives the protein CASSLSGGASEQYF.

V gene TRBV4-1 combines with J gene TRBJ2-2; tentatively, D is TRBD2 (5 bases). The germline V and J ends were trimmed by 4 bases and 5 bases, with 5 bases remaining between them. The CDR3 sequence is 12 residues long. Per the germline V gene, CDR1 is MGHRA and CDR2 is YSYEKL. The DNA for the CDR3 is TGCGCCAGCAGCCCGGGGACCGGGGAGCTGTTTTTT. The encoded protein is CASSPGTGELFF.

This clone was recorded only once. V and J are TRBV6-5 and TRBJ1-2; the D is unclear. The CDR3 is 14 amino acids. The V end was cut by 2 bases, the J end by 6 bases, with 13 bases between. Germline-derived CDR1 and CDR2 are MNHEY and SVGAGI. This CDR3 is CASSYGRAGDGYTF. In DNA, the CDR3 is TGTGCCAGCAGTTACGGCCGAGCCGGGGATGGCTACACCTTC.

This clone was counted once. The chain couples TRBV7-2 to TRBJ2-7, with D maybe TRBD1 (5 bases). Germline values: CDR1 SGHTA, CDR2 FQGNSA. V was shortened by 5 bases and J by 2 bases, with 10 bases between the two germline ends. The CDR3 has 13 residues. The CDR3 is CASSARETYEQYF. The CDR3 nucleotides read TGTGCCAGCAGCGCCAGGGAAACCTACGAGCAGTACTTC.

This clone has a single count. This chain links TRBV10-2 with TRBJ1-1; 12 positions match TRBD1. With 3 bases clipped from V and 0 bases from J, the junction kept 2 bases outside the gene matches. Germline loops: CDR1 WSHSY, CDR2 SAAADI. CDR3 length: 16 residues. This CDR3 is CASSERDRGLNTEAFF. The CDR3 coding sequence is TGCGCCAGCAGTGAAAGGGACAGGGGGCTGAACACTGAAGCTTTCTTT.

The chain joins TRBV4-1 to TRBJ2-5, with TRBD2 as a possible D gene (5 bases). The J call is in doubt because the DNA end fits TRBJ2-7 better. From germline, CDR1 is MGHRA and CDR2 YSYEKL. There are 13 residues in the CDR3. The CDR3 protein is CASSQEVAYEQYF. The DNA of the CDR3 is TGCGCCAGCAGCCAGGAGGTGGCCTACGAGCAGTACTTC.

The chain is built from TRBV7-8 and TRBJ2-7; TRBD1 matches at 7 bases. V dropped 1 base and J dropped 3; count of bases not matched to a gene: 9. Germline V gene data show CDR1 as SGHVS and CDR2 as FQNEAQ. CDR3 length equals 16 residues. CDR3 residues: CASSLEASTGFYEQYF. In DNA, the CDR3 is TGTGCCAGCAGCTTAGAAGCGTCGACAGGGTTCTACGAGCAGTACTTC.

This chain connects TRBV30 to TRBJ2-1; the match to TRBD2 covers 10 bases. V lost 2 bases, J lost 4 bases, and 5 bases stayed unmatched. Germline CDR1 is GTSNPN and CDR2 is SVGIG (reference sequence). CDR3 size: 15 residues. CDR3 residues: CAWSQSGGAYNEQFF. DNA for the CDR3: TGTGCCTGGAGTCAAAGCGGGGGGGCGTACAATGAGCAGTTCTTC.

V usage is TRBV7-6 and J usage is TRBJ1-5; D perhaps matches TRBD1 (5 bases). CDR3 length: 13 residues. Trimming took 5 bases from V and 4 from J, leaving 9 bases between them. The germline CDR1 and CDR2 sequences are SGHVS and FNYEAQ. The CDR3 loop is CASSSGGNQPQHF. CDR3 sequence (DNA): TGTGCCAGCAGCAGCGGGGGGAATCAGCCCCAGCATTTT.

V and J are TRBV7-8 and TRBJ2-7; 7 bases are a match to TRBD1. Germline V gene data show CDR1 as SGHVS and CDR2 as FQNEAQ. J lost 2 bases, V lost 2 bases, and 3 bases had no gene match. The CDR3 runs to 14 residues. CDR3 in DNA: TGTGCCAGCAGCTTAAGGGGGCTAGCCTACGAGCAGTACTTC. Its protein is CASSLRGLAYEQYF.

This clone was detected once. The CDR3 DNA reads TGTGCCAGAAGCTTAACTAGCGGGGGGGCCTACGAGCAGTACTTC. This sequence encodes CARSLTSGGAYEQYF. V is TRBV5-3 and J is TRBJ2-5; TRBD2 agrees at 13 bases. The better agreement between TRBJ2-7 and the DNA end casts doubt on the J call. TRBV5-3 is designated an ORF whose function remains uncertain. The CDR3 extends over 15 amino acids.

The chain joins TRBV6-6 to TRBJ1-1; unclear D gene. The CDR3 loop spans 13 amino acids. V was cut by 4 bases and J by 5 bases, with 11 bases left in between. The germline gives CDR1 MNHNY, CDR2 SVGAGI (reference sequence). This CDR3 reads CASSSVFGTEAFF. The CDR3 DNA reads as TGTGCCAGCAGTTCTGTGTTCGGGACTGAAGCTTTCTTT.

V is TRBV10-2 and J is TRBJ2-2; 7 positions agree with TRBD2. Germline assignment: CDR1 WSHSY and CDR2 SAAADI. V trimming: 6 bases; J trimming: 2 bases; junction bases outside the gene matches: 0. CDR3 size: 13 residues. CDR3 in amino acids: CASRTSNTGELFF. In nucleotides, the CDR3 is TGCGCCAGCAGGACTAGCAACACCGGGGAGCTGTTTTTT.

This chain connects TRBV2 to TRBJ1-3; 10 nucleotides match TRBD1. The CDR3 has 15 amino acids. Germline CDR1 and CDR2: SNHLY and FYNNEI. J gave up 1 base and V 7 bases, and 4 bases lay outside the gene matches. This CDR3 reads CASTPGQGSGNTIYF. In DNA form, the CDR3 reads TGTGCCAGCACCCCGGGACAGGGGTCTGGAAACACCATATATTTT.

The chain carries TRBV28 and TRBJ2-7; the match to TRBD1 covers 11 bases. CDR3 length equals 15 residues. CDR1 and CDR2 from the germline V gene are MDHEN and SYDVKM. The trim removed 3 bases at V and 2 bases at J, leaving 3 bases unmatched. The CDR3 nucleotides read TGTGCCAGCAGTTTGGGGACAGGGGGGACCTACGAGCAGTACTTC. Its translation: CASSLGTGGTYEQYF.

The chain has TRBV7-9 and TRBJ1-5; no clear D. Germline V gene lookup returns CDR1 SEHNR and CDR2 FQNEAQ (reference sequence). The V gene lost 1 base and the J gene lost 6 bases, with 4 bases spanning the gap. CDR3 length equals 12 residues. CDR3 in DNA: TGTGCCAGCAGCTTAGAGCTTCAGCCCCAGCATTTT. Protein sequence: CASSLELQPQHF.

This clone has a handful of counts. V is TRBV9 and J is TRBJ2-7; 11 bases match TRBD1. The CDR3 consists of 16 residues. CDR1 SGDLS and CDR2 YYNGEE come from the germline V gene. Germline trimming cut 3 bases from V and 3 bases from J; bases unmatched to any gene: 8. Written as DNA, the CDR3 is TGTGCCAGCAGCGCTCTCGGGACAGGGGGACTCTACGAGCAGTACTTC. The encoded protein is CASSALGTGGLYEQYF.

The chain uses TRBV28 and TRBJ1-5; D is unclear. V lost 2 bases, J lost 7 bases, and 12 bases lay in between. This CDR3 spans 14 amino acids. Germline V gene lookup returns CDR1 MDHEN and CDR2 SYDVKM. For the CDR3, the DNA is TGTGCCAGCAGTTTACATCAGTATAGCCAGCCCCAGCATTTT. This translates into CASSLHQYSQPQHF.

The rearrangement links TRBV27 to TRBJ2-7; 7 nucleotides agree with TRBD1. V was clipped by 3 bases and J by 3 bases; unmatched bases: 5. Looked up from germline, CDR1 is MNHEY and CDR2 is SMNVEV (reference sequence). The CDR3 is 14 residues long. This CDR3 reads CASSFGTANYEQYF. The DNA for the CDR3 is TGTGCCAGCAGTTTCGGGACAGCGAACTACGAGCAGTACTTC.

V usage is TRBV9 and J usage is TRBJ2-3, with 12 bases fitting TRBD2. CDR1 and CDR2 (germline): SGDLS, YYNGEE. J was trimmed by 9 bases and V by 1 base; bases with no gene match: 3. The CDR3 runs 14 residues. CDR3 sequence reads: CASSVTSGGPTQYF. In DNA, the CDR3 is TGTGCCAGCAGCGTAACTAGCGGGGGGCCAACGCAGTATTTT. Full variable domain (outside the CDR3, taken from reference TRBV9 and TRBJ2-3): DSGVTQTPKHLITATGQRVTLRCSPRSGDLSVYWYQQSLDQGLQFLIQYYNGEERAKGNILERFSAQQFPDLHSELNLSSLELGDSALYFCASSVTSGGPTQYFGPGTRLTVL.